This T cell receptor beta chain was recovered during a study of T cells after yellow fever vaccination. About the research overall: Low-cell-number fractions underwent preparation using SMART-Seq v4 Ultra Low Input. General observations from the study: Highly abundant clonotypes carried over from the bulk population could end up in FACS-sorted repertoires as contaminants. Overall, a small share of clonotypes was seen in both CD4 and CD8 compartments. Most clones from primary vaccination were detected again post-booster (around 96% CD4, 88% CD8).

TCRdb reanalysed the 5' RACE reads using MiXCR and keeps one entry per CDR3 protein. The data hold approximately 250,000 distinct CDR3 sequences, with roughly 4.8% observed a single time. Points on this clonotype: Antigen unknown.

Germline V gene sequence: CDR1 LNHDA, CDR2 SQIVND (reference sequence). This CDR3 is 13 amino acids long. V was trimmed by 3 bases and J by 4 bases, leaving 6 bases between them. Sequencing used CD4+ T cells sorted from PBMCs, obtained on the day of the yellow fever booster vaccination. The chain carries TRBV19 and TRBJ1-4; no definite D call. This receptor was obtained from a man aged 18 to 29 who received the YFV17D yellow fever vaccine. For the CDR3, the DNA is TGTGCCAGTAGTATCCAGAGTAATGAAAAACTGTTTTTT. The encoded protein is CASSIQSNEKLFF.